This TCR beta chain was recovered during a study of T cells in Graves' hyperthyroidism and ophthalmopathy. Broader study findings: Most thyroid clonotypes that were expanded above 0.001 also turned up in blood.

Germline CDR1 and CDR2: SGHRS and YFSETQ. The V and J ends lost 7 bases and 2 bases respectively, with 16 bases between them. The CDR3 has 14 residues. Researchers took RNA transcripts and amplified the TCR beta CDR3 regions from them. When the TCR CDR3 underwent first-round RT-PCR, the HTBI primer set was used. A single record per CDR3 protein comes from TCRdb applying MiXCR to the multiplex PCR reads. This repertoire shows 550,000 to 700,000 distinct CDR3 sequences, under 15% found once; its top ten account for around 4%. With respect to this clonotype: What it binds is unknown. A much larger clone differs by one base, so this may be a read error.

Clinical symptoms, serum thyroxine, TRAb, thyroid ultrasound and orbital computed tomography informed diagnoses. The PBMCs were taken from around 10 ml of fresh peripheral blood. The sequence derives from a woman aged 35 to 49 with Graves' ophthalmopathy. Sequences were obtained from blood. The rearrangement links TRBV5-1 to TRBJ2-7; D may be TRBD2 (6 bases). The CDR3 nucleotides read TGCGCCAGCGGCCCCGGGACTTCCGCCTACGAGCAGTACTTC. It specifies CASGPGTSAYEQYF. The whole variable domain, filled in from reference TRBV5-1 and TRBJ2-7, reads KAGVTQTPRYLIKTRGQQVTLSCSPISGHRSVSWYQQTPGQGLQFLFEYFSETQRNKGNFPGRFSGRQFSNSRSEMNVSTLELGDSALYLCASGPGTSAYEQYFGPGTRLTVT.